This section outlines one TCR beta chain sequence together with its context. Its antigen is unknown. Base-call qualities are not available, and no considerably larger clone is one nucleotide away. The library was made by the immunoSEQ multiplex PCR assay. Held by TCRdb, this immuneACCESS table contains in-frame sequences only and omits some clones. Under half of the omission traces to an unresolved V gene where checked; the cause of the rest is unknown. A total of under 300,000 clones appear in this sample, 82% of them only once. The ten largest make up approximately 12% of the sample. This sample stems from a study of control samples from healthy donors and cancer patients (TCRdb year 2020). Based on the germline V gene, the CDR1 and CDR2 sequences are SGHRS and YFSETQ. V has 4 bases trimmed and J has 10 bases trimmed; junction bases matching no gene number 6. From cysteine to phenylalanine, the CDR3 is 15 amino acids long. Solely the CDR3 DNA is kept, with 45 bases framed from the first base.

The chain joins TRBV5-1 to TRBJ2-1, with 15 middle bases fitting TRBD2. The material sequenced was PBMCs. The sequence was obtained from a woman aged 55-70 years with lung cancer. The DNA sequence reads TGCGCCAGCAGCGGGACTAGCGGGAGGAGGGGGGAGCAGTTCTTC. It is translated as CASSGTSGRRGEQFF.